This T cell receptor beta chain was found in a study of blood T cell repertoires in COVID-19. Across the whole study: Sites in the United States, Italy and Spain provided acute and convalescent COVID-19 samples.

The CDR3 consists of 15 residues. Trimming removed 0 bases from V and 5 bases from J, with 11 bases in between. Germline CDR1 and CDR2: SGHRS and YFSETQ. All enrollees were roughly 18 to 89 years old and from approximately 24 US areas. Methods used by the authors: Reference gene primer amplification in the assay estimated nucleated cell counts. TCRdb's table, derived via immunoSEQ multiplex PCR, lists solely in-frame clones and lacks some. That table is the source of V, J and clone size, and D and trimming were worked out from the DNA. Counted here are hundreds of thousands of clones, roughly 89% occurring once; the ten biggest clones make up about 7%.

This clonotype was sampled from a woman aged 40 to 50 who had recovered from COVID-19. Material: PBMCs or T cells enriched from blood (not recorded which). This rearrangement joins TRBV5-1 to TRBJ2-2, with D possibly TRBD2 on 7 matching bases. The CDR3 DNA is TGCGCCAGCAGCTTGGACAGGGAGGGGACCGGGGAGCTGTTTTTT. This sequence encodes CASSLDREGTGELFF.